A single sample is the source of the 29 T cell receptor beta chains below, sequenced in a study of blood T cell repertoires in COVID-19 (dated by TCRdb to 2018 to 2021). Library creation used the immunoSEQ multiplex PCR assay. What TCRdb holds here is the immuneACCESS table cut down to in-frame rearrangements. Part of the clones is not present; checked against another copy, under half of the missing clones reflect an unresolved V gene, and the others are unexplained. This sample is represented by about 280,000 clones; 85% of them were singletons. The biggest ten clones account for 13% of the sample. Sequencing used peripheral blood. The origin of the receptors is a human donor in a cohort sampled during active COVID-19.

The chain employs TRBV18 and TRBJ2-1; weak D call: TRBD2 (6 bases). This CDR3 spans 14 amino acids. V lost 2 bases and J 6 bases, leaving 11 bases between the germline ends. Germline V gene data show CDR1 as KGHSH and CDR2 as LQKENI. The CDR3, as DNA: TGTGCCAGCTCACCAGCTAGGGGAGGCAATGAGCAGTTCTTC. Its protein is CASSPARGGNEQFF. The whole variable domain, remainder taken from reference TRBV18 and TRBJ2-1, is NAGVMQNPRHLVRRRGQEARLRCSPMKGHSHVYWYRQLPEEGLKFMVYLQKENIIDESGMPKERFSAEFPKEGPSILRIQQVVRGDSAAYFCASSPARGGNEQFFGPGTRLTVL.

The chain has TRBV5-1 and TRBJ2-3; a weak D match, TRBD1 (6 bases). The germline CDR1 and CDR2 sequences are SGHRS and YFSETQ. The V gene lost 4 bases and the J gene lost 2 bases, with 14 bases spanning the gap. The CDR3 has 15 residues. In DNA, the CDR3 is TGCGCCAGCAGCCTCCAAGGGGGAACCACAGATACGCAGTATTTT. This translates into CASSLQGGTTDTQYF.

V and J are TRBV4-1 and TRBJ2-7; 9 positions match TRBD1. CDR3 length: 15 residues. The V and J ends lost 3 bases and 1 base, in that order; junction bases with no gene match: 4. CDR1 and CDR2 from the germline V gene are MGHRA and YSYEKL. This chain's CDR3 is CASSQSGTGSYEQYF. CDR3 bases: TGCGCCAGCAGCCAGTCCGGGACAGGGTCCTACGAGCAGTACTTC.

The V gene is TRBV7-8, the J gene TRBJ1-1, with TRBD1 matching 10 bases. CDR3 size: 17 residues. In germline, CDR1 is SGHVS, CDR2 FQNEAQ. V lost 5 bases to trimming and J lost 3 bases; unmatched junction nucleotides: 12. In DNA form, the CDR3 reads TGTGCCAGCAGCCATAAAGCGGGGACAGGGGAGGACACTGAAGCTTTCTTT. Translated: CASSHKAGTGEDTEAFF.

The rearrangement uses TRBV6-5 and TRBJ2-3, with a tentative D call TRBD1 (6 bases). The CDR3 loop spans 15 amino acids. Germline lookup yields CDR1 MNHEY and CDR2 SVGAGI. V was shortened by 4 bases and J by 2 bases, with 13 bases between the two germline ends. CDR3 coding DNA: TGTGCCAGCAGTTTCACCGGGACAAACACAGATACGCAGTATTTT. Translating it yields CASSFTGTNTDTQYF.

The chain carries TRBV5-6 and TRBJ1-2; D unclear. The CDR3 runs 12 residues. Germline V gene sequence: CDR1 SGHDT, CDR2 YYEEEE. The V and J ends lost 4 bases and 8 bases respectively, with 12 bases between them. The CDR3, as DNA: TGTGCCAGCAGCGGGAGACTTACGGGCTACACCTTC. Translated: CASSGRLTGYTF.

This sequence joins TRBV5-1 and TRBJ1-1; 7 bases line up with TRBD1. The CDR3 is 14 amino acids. CDR1 and CDR2 (germline): SGHRS, YFSETQ. Trimming took 2 bases from V and 1 from J; bases not matched to a gene: 2. CDR3 DNA sequence: TGCGCCAGCAGCTTCCAGGGGGGGAACACTGAAGCTTTCTTT. Translated, it gives CASSFQGGNTEAFF.

The chain employs TRBV5-1 and TRBJ1-2; TRBD1 matches at 9 bases. The CDR3 is made up of 14 amino acids. V lost 0 bases to trimming and J lost 7 bases; unmatched junction nucleotides: 4. The germline gives CDR1 SGHRS, CDR2 YFSETQ. The CDR3 DNA is TGCGCCAGCAGCTTGGAAACAGGGGGCGCTGGCTACACCTTC. Encoded protein: CASSLETGGAGYTF.

The chain joins TRBV6-6 to TRBJ2-3; 12 bases match TRBD2. CDR1 MNHNY and CDR2 SVGAGI come from the germline V gene (reference sequence). The trim removed 5 bases at V and 3 bases at J, leaving 6 bases unmatched. The CDR3 has 16 residues. CDR3 nucleotide sequence: TGTGCCAGCAGTATGACTAGCGGGAGTGTTACAGATACGCAGTATTTT. This codes for CASSMTSGSVTDTQYF.

This chain connects TRBV3-1 (or the pseudogene TRBV3-2) to TRBJ2-1; 11 bases align to TRBD2. From germline, CDR1 is LGHDT and CDR2 YNNKEL (reference sequence). The J segment lost 10 bases and the V segment lost 5 bases, leaving 10 bases of the junction unmatched. The CDR3 is made up of 15 amino acids. The CDR3 DNA follows: TGTGCCAGCAGCACTGGGACTAGCGGACTAACCGAGCAGTTCTTC. Encoded protein: CASSTGTSGLTEQFF.

V is TRBV14 and J is TRBJ2-7; TRBD2 matches 7 bases. Germline lookup yields CDR1 SGHDN and CDR2 FVKESK. V was pared by 4 bases and J by 3 bases, with 6 bases of the junction left unmatched. The CDR3 is 14 amino acids. The CDR3 loop is CASSPEGGGYEQYF. The DNA for the CDR3 is TGTGCCAGCAGCCCAGAAGGCGGGGGCTACGAGCAGTACTTC.

CDR3 amino acids: CASSVGAGGTGELFF. In DNA form, the CDR3 reads TGTGCCAGCAGCGTAGGGGCGGGAGGCACCGGGGAGCTGTTTTTT. V gene TRBV9 combines with J gene TRBJ2-2; TRBD2 matches at 8 bases. The ends lost 0 bases at V and 4 bases at J; junction bases unmatched: 2. The CDR3 consists of 15 residues. In germline, CDR1 is SGDLS, CDR2 YYNGEE.

The chain combines TRBV4-1 with TRBJ2-1, with 9 bases fitting TRBD2. CDR3 size: 16 residues. Germline trimming cut 6 bases from V and 2 bases from J; bases unmatched to any gene: 8. The germline gives CDR1 MGHRA, CDR2 YSYEKL. CDR3 loop: CASSLLAGMTYNEQFF. Here the CDR3 DNA reads TGCGCCAGCAGTCTTCTAGCGGGGATGACCTACAATGAGCAGTTCTTC.

The V gene is TRBV11-2, the J gene TRBJ2-7; D uncertain. Trimming stripped 6 bases from V and 3 bases from J, with 6 bases between. This CDR3 region has 11 residues. The V gene's germline CDR1 is SGHAT and CDR2 FQNNGV. The CDR3 reads CASSPRYEQYF. CDR3 bases: TGTGCCAGCAGTCCTCGCTACGAGCAGTACTTC.

The V and J genes are TRBV6-6 and TRBJ2-1; no definite D call. The V gene's germline CDR1 is MNHNY and CDR2 SVGAGI (reference sequence). Trimming shortened V by 5 bases and J by 3 bases, and 11 bases separated the two germline ends. The CDR3 is 14 amino acids. Written as DNA, the CDR3 is TGTGCCAGCAGTATCGAGCGTTACTACAATGAGCAGTTCTTC. Translated, it gives CASSIERYYNEQFF.

The chain links TRBV5-1 to TRBJ1-2, with 7 bases that match TRBD1. Unmatched junction bases numbered 10, after V lost 0 bases and J lost 8 bases. The CDR3 length is 15 residues. From germline, CDR1 is SGHRS and CDR2 YFSETQ. The CDR3 DNA is TGCGCCAGCAGCTTGGCCGTGACAGGGACAGACGGCTACACCTTC. Protein sequence: CASSLAVTGTDGYTF.

The chain combines TRBV19 with TRBJ2-1, with TRBD1 as a possible D gene (5 bases). The CDR3 is made up of 15 amino acids. Germline values: CDR1 LNHDA, CDR2 SQIVND (reference sequence). V was trimmed by 5 bases and J by 0 bases, leaving 11 bases between them. CDR3: CASSLQGHSYNEQFF. The DNA of the CDR3 is TGTGCCAGTAGTCTTCAAGGACACTCCTACAATGAGCAGTTCTTC.

The chain carries TRBV5-1 and TRBJ2-3; D is unclear. The CDR3 sequence is 15 residues long. The V end was cut by 4 bases, the J end by 0 bases, with 12 bases between. Germline CDR1 is SGHRS and CDR2 is YFSETQ. The CDR3 DNA follows: TGCGCCAGCAGCGGCTCCACCTCTAGCACAGATACGCAGTATTTT. This codes for CASSGSTSSTDTQYF.

This chain links TRBV24-1 with TRBJ2-1; 7 nucleotides match TRBD2. The length of the CDR3 is 16 residues. Germline V lookup: CDR1 KGHDR, CDR2 SFDVKD. The ends lost 9 bases at V and 5 bases at J; junction bases unmatched: 15. The CDR3: CATENAAASGHNEQFF. The DNA of the CDR3 is TGTGCCACCGAAAACGCGGCGGCTAGCGGACACAATGAGCAGTTCTTC.

The gene calls are TRBV7-9 and TRBJ1-1; TRBD1 matches at 7 bases. In germline, CDR1 is SEHNR, CDR2 FQNEAQ (reference sequence). With 4 bases clipped from V and 10 bases from J, the junction kept 6 bases outside the gene matches. This CDR3 is built from 12 residues. The CDR3 loop reads CASSSTGFGAFF. CDR3 coding DNA: TGTGCCAGCAGCTCGACAGGGTTCGGAGCTTTCTTT.

The V call is TRBV10-1, the J call TRBJ2-7; weak D call: TRBD2 (6 bases). The length of the CDR3 is 17 residues. The germline CDR1 and CDR2 sequences are WNHNN and SYGVQD (reference sequence). V gave up 3 bases and J gave up 4 bases, with 22 bases separating them. CDR3 DNA: TGCGCCAGCAGTGAAGGCACCGGAGGGGTGAGGAGTTACGAGCAGTACTTC. This gives the protein CASSEGTGGVRSYEQYF.

The genes are TRBV7-8 and TRBJ2-7, with D possibly TRBD1 on 5 matching bases. V lost 2 bases and J lost 2, with 7 bases in between. Germline V gene sequence: CDR1 SGHVS, CDR2 FQNEAQ. The CDR3 is made up of 13 amino acids. The CDR3 loop reads CASSLTGPYEQYF. CDR3 coding DNA: TGTGCCAGCAGCTTAACAGGACCCTACGAGCAGTACTTC.

The rearrangement uses TRBV9 and TRBJ2-7, with D possibly TRBD1 on 6 matching bases. The length of the CDR3 is 16 residues. Trimming cost V 4 bases and J 3 bases, with 20 bases left between them. Per the germline V gene, CDR1 is SGDLS and CDR2 is YYNGEE. The CDR3 spells CASSRPDSGGHYEQYF. The CDR3 DNA sequence: TGTGCCAGCAGCCGCCCGGACAGCGGTGGACACTACGAGCAGTACTTC. Full variable domain (outside the CDR3, taken from reference TRBV9 and TRBJ2-7): DSGVTQTPKHLITATGQRVTLRCSPRSGDLSVYWYQQSLDQGLQFLIQYYNGEERAKGNILERFSAQQFPDLHSELNLSSLELGDSALYFCASSRPDSGGHYEQYFGPGTRLTVT.

This chain links TRBV3-1 (or the pseudogene TRBV3-2) with TRBJ1-2; D call uncertain. V lost 3 bases and J lost 12, with 17 bases in between. The CDR3 is 13 residues long. From germline, CDR1 is LGHDT and CDR2 YNNKEL (reference sequence). The CDR3 loop is CASSQQDPGRHTF. The CDR3 DNA reads TGTGCCAGCAGCCAGCAAGACCCCGGGAGGCACACCTTC.

This clone was observed a handful of times. V usage is TRBV28 and J usage is TRBJ2-1; TRBD2 matches at 8 bases. The germline CDR1 and CDR2 sequences are MDHEN and SYDVKM. The CDR3 has 16 residues. V lost 6 bases, J lost 1 base, and 8 bases stayed unmatched. As DNA, the CDR3 is TGTGCCAGCAGCCCCCTACGCGGGAGGTCCTACAATGAGCAGTTCTTC. Protein sequence: CASSPLRGRSYNEQFF.

V gene TRBV19 combines with J gene TRBJ2-5, with 11 positions matching TRBD1. Germline trimming cut 1 base from V and 9 bases from J; bases unmatched to any gene: 7. Germline values: CDR1 LNHDA, CDR2 SQIVND (reference sequence). This CDR3 spans 15 amino acids. Here the CDR3 DNA reads TGTGCCAGTAGTATAGGGGGACAGGGGGTTATGGCCCAGTACTTC. Amino acid sequence: CASSIGGQGVMAQYF.

This rearrangement joins TRBV6-2 or TRBV6-3 to TRBJ2-7; D unclear. The CDR3 is made up of 15 amino acids. The V end lost 3 bases, the J end lost 4 bases, and 16 bases lay between the germline ends. Per the germline V gene, CDR1 is MNHEY and CDR2 is SVGEGT. Written as DNA, the CDR3 is TGTGCCAGCAGTTATGGCGGAACCCCGTTTTACGAGCAGTACTTC. Its protein product is CASSYGGTPFYEQYF.

The J gene is TRBJ2-7, the V gene TRBV29-1, with 13 bases matching TRBD2. CDR3 size: 14 residues. Germline assignment: CDR1 SQVTM and CDR2 ANQGSEA. J was trimmed by 3 bases and V by 2 bases; bases with no gene match: 1. The CDR3 is CSVERLAGGYEQYF. The CDR3 region has the DNA TGCAGCGTTGAACGACTAGCGGGAGGCTACGAGCAGTACTTC.

The J gene is TRBJ2-2, the V gene TRBV2; TRBD2 aligns across 11 bases. The CDR3 length is 18 residues. The V segment lost 8 bases and the J segment 5 bases; nucleotides outside the gene matches: 16. Germline CDR1 is SNHLY and CDR2 is FYNNEI. In nucleotides, the CDR3 is TGTGCCAGCGGGCGCTCGGAACTAGCGGGAGTTACTACCGGGGAGCTGTTTTTT. Translated: CASGRSELAGVTTGELFF.